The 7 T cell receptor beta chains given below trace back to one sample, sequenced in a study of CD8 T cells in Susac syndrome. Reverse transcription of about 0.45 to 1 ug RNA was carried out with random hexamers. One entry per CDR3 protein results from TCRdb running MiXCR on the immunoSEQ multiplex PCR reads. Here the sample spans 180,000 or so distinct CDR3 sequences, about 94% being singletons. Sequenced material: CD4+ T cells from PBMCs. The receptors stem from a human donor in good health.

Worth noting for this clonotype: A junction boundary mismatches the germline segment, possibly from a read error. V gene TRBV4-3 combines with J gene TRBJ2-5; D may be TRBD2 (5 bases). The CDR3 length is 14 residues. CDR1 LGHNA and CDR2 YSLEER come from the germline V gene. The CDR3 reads CAGSQQLGIETQYF. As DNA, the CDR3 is TGCGCCGGCAGCCAGCAACTAGGAATCGAGACCCAGTACTTC.

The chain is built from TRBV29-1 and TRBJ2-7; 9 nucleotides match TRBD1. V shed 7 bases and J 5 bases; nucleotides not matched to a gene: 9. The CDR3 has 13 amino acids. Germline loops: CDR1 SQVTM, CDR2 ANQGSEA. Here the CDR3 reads CSAEGQGLNEQYF. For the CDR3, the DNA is TGCAGCGCCGAGGGACAGGGACTGAACGAGCAGTACTTC.

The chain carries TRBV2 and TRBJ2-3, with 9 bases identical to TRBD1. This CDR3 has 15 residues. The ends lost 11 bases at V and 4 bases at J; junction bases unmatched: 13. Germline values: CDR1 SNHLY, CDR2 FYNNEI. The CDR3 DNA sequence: TGTGCCTGCCGGAGGACAGGGGCTAACGCAGATACGCAGTATTTT. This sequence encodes CACRRTGANADTQYF. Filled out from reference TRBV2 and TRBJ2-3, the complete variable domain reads EPEVTQTPSHQVTQMGQEVILRCVPISNHLYFYWYRQILGQKVEFLVSFYNNEISEKSEIFDDQFSVERPDGSNFTLKIRSTKLEDSAMYFCACRRTGANADTQYFGPGTRLTVL.

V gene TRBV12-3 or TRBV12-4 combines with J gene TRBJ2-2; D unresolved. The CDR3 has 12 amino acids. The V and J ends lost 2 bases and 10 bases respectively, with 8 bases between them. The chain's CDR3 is CASSLLEVELFF. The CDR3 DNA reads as TGTGCCAGCAGTTTATTGGAAGTGGAGCTGTTTTTT.

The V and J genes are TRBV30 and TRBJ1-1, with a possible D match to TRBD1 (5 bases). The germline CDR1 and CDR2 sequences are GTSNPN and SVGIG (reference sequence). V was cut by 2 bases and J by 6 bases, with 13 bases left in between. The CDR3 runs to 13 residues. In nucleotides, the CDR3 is TGTGCCTGGAGTACCCAGGGAAGGTCTGAAGCTTTCTTT. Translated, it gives CAWSTQGRSEAFF. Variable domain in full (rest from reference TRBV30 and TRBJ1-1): SQTIHQWPATLVQPVGSPLSLECTVEGTSNPNLYWYRQAAGRGLQLLFYSVGIGQISSEVPQNLSASRPQDRQFILSSKKLLLSDSGFYLCAWSTQGRSEAFFGQGTRLTVV.

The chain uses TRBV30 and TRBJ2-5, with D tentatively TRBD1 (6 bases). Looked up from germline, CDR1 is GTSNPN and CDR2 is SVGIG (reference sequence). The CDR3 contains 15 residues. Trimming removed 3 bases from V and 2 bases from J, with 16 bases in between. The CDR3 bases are TGTGCCTGGAGAACCCGCCCTGGACAGCAAGAGACCCAGTACTTC. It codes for CAWRTRPGQQETQYF.

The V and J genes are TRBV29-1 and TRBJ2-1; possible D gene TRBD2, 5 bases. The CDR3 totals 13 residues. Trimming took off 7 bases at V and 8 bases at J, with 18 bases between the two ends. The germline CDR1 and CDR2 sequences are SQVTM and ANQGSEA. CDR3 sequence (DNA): TGCAGCGCTGAGGTCCCTAGCAACTATGAGCAGTTCTTC. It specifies CSAEVPSNYEQFF.